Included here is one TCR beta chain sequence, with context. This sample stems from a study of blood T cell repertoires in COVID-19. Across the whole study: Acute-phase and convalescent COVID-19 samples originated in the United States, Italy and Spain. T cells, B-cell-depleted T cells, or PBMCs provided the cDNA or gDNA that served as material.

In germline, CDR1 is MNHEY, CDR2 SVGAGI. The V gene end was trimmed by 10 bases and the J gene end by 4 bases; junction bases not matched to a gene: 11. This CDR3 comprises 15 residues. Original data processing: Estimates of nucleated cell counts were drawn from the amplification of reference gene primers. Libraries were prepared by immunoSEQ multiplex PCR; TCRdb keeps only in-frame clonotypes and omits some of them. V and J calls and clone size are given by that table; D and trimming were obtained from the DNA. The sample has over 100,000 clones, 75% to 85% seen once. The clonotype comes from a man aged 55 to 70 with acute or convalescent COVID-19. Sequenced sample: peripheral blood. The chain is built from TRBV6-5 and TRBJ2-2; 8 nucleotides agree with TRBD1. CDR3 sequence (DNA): TGTGCCATCCAGAGACAGGGGTTTAGCACCGGGGAGCTGTTTTTT. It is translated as CAIQRQGFSTGELFF.